The T cell receptor beta chain under discussion was sequenced for a study of identical twins. General observations from the study: Researchers reported excess low generation probability among twin-shared out-of-frame alpha sequences. Whereas memory repertoires showed no such difference, abundant cord blood beta clonotypes carried fewer insertions.

TCRdb re-called the 5' RACE reads with MiXCR, one entry per CDR3 protein. The table lists about 700,000 distinct CDR3 sequences, roughly 6% of them singletons. Of note for this clonotype: Its cognate antigen is unknown.

This TCR came from a man aged 18 to 29 in good health. Material for sequencing was naive T cells sorted from blood.

The CDR3 nucleotides read TGTGCCAGCAGTGAAGCACGAGGACTGGGGACCCTCCACTTT. The encoded protein is CASSEARGLGTLHF. The J gene is TRBJ1-6, the V gene TRBV6-1; no clear D. V shed 0 bases and J shed 14 bases, with 14 bases lying between them. The length of the CDR3 is 14 residues. The germline CDR1 and CDR2 sequences are MNHNS and SASEGT.